The rows below give T cell receptor beta chains drawn from one sample of a study of molecular identifiers for immune sequencing clone quantification. TCRdb re-analysed the PCR reads in MiXCR, keeping a single row per CDR3 protein. This sample has 550,000 to 750,000 distinct CDR3 sequences, with nearly 20% found just once. The sample consisted of naive CD8+ T cells from blood, with Jurkat cell RNA spiked in. These receptors all come from a human donor in good health. Some libraries in this study had Jurkat cell RNA spiked in. Each CDR3 is given without its conserved first and last residue.

V gene: TRBV10-1; CDR3 length: 13; J gene: TRBJ2-2; CDR3 protein: ASSPDRGATGELF
V gene: TRBV24-1; CDR3 length: 11; J gene: TRBJ2-2; CDR3 protein: ATRDSATGELF
V gene: TRBV20-1; CDR3 length: 12; J gene: TRBJ1-1; CDR3 protein: SATAFQWDTEAF
V gene: TRBV9; CDR3 length: 13; J gene: TRBJ2-3; CDR3 protein: SSSEGRASTDTQY
V gene: TRBV9; CDR3 length: 12; J gene: TRBJ2-3; CDR3 protein: ASNPGLAADTQY
V gene: TRBV7-8; CDR3 length: 13; J gene: TRBJ2-7; CDR3 protein: ASSSWTSGAYEQY
V gene: TRBV25-1; CDR3 length: 12; J gene: TRBJ2-3; CDR3 protein: ASSEYAGTDTQY
V gene: TRBV5-4; CDR3 length: 10; J gene: TRBJ1-2; CDR3 protein: ASTQGTNGYT
V gene: TRBV19; CDR3 length: 11; J gene: TRBJ2-7; CDR3 protein: ASSVGSLAEQY
V gene: TRBV24-1; CDR3 length: 13; J gene: TRBJ2-7; CDR3 protein: ATSGWTSGTYEQY
V gene: TRBV7-8; CDR3 length: 12; J gene: TRBJ2-3; CDR3 protein: ASSFAAGPDTQY
V gene: TRBV6-1; CDR3 length: 12; J gene: TRBJ1-1; CDR3 protein: ASSEWGTGTEAF
V gene: TRBV19; CDR3 length: 15; J gene: TRBJ2-5; CDR3 protein: ASSPSEGASFTETQY
V gene: TRBV29-1; CDR3 length: 11; J gene: TRBJ2-1; CDR3 protein: SVDRTGNNEQF
V gene: TRBV12-3/TRBV12-4; CDR3 length: 12; J gene: TRBJ2-1; CDR3 protein: ASTLSGYYNEQF
V gene: TRBV13; CDR3 length: 14; J gene: TRBJ2-2; CDR3 protein: ASSLVTSGTTGELF
V gene: TRBV4-3; CDR3 length: 13; J gene: TRBJ2-4; CDR3 protein: ASSQDYGAPGIQY
V gene: TRBV2; CDR3 length: 14; J gene: TRBJ2-3; CDR3 protein: ASSEVGLTSTDTQY
V gene: TRBV5-4; CDR3 length: 14; J gene: TRBJ2-1; CDR3 protein: ASSLTALRSHNEQF
V gene: TRBV27; CDR3 length: 13; J gene: TRBJ2-7; CDR3 protein: ASSSPGLVSYEQY
V gene: TRBV14; CDR3 length: 12; J gene: TRBJ2-1; CDR3 protein: ASSHGDTAGGQF
V gene: TRBV7-6; CDR3 length: 13; J gene: TRBJ2-3; CDR3 protein: ARSLDATSTDTQY
V gene: TRBV5-3; CDR3 length: 13; J gene: TRBJ2-7; CDR3 protein: ATTTGGSRLYEQY
V gene: TRBV5-6; CDR3 length: 13; J gene: TRBJ1-6; CDR3 protein: ASSFEGSGGSPLH
V gene: TRBV16; CDR3 length: 14; J gene: TRBJ2-1; CDR3 protein: ASSQLALAGEDEQF
V gene: TRBV25-1; CDR3 length: 12; J gene: TRBJ1-5; CDR3 protein: ASSELGFNQPQH
V gene: TRBV6-2/TRBV6-3; CDR3 length: 11; J gene: TRBJ1-1; CDR3 protein: ASSYSVGIEAF
V gene: TRBV20-1; CDR3 length: 11; J gene: TRBJ2-7; CDR3 protein: SATERWGGEQY
V gene: TRBV4-3; CDR3 length: 13; J gene: TRBJ2-7; CDR3 protein: ASSLDRVSIYEQY
V gene: TRBV5-1; CDR3 length: 15; J gene: TRBJ2-1; CDR3 protein: ASSPGRTSGREDEQF
V gene: TRBV10-3; CDR3 length: 14; J gene: TRBJ2-5; CDR3 protein: AISESEAGIQETQY
V gene: TRBV11-2; CDR3 length: 11; J gene: TRBJ2-3; CDR3 protein: ASSLFLNKTQY
V gene: TRBV27; CDR3 length: 13; J gene: TRBJ2-7; CDR3 protein: ASSLQGTGTIEQY
V gene: TRBV12-3/TRBV12-4; CDR3 length: 13; J gene: TRBJ2-6; CDR3 protein: ASSSGSFGANVLT
V gene: TRBV12-3/TRBV12-4; CDR3 length: 11; J gene: TRBJ2-2; CDR3 protein: ASSFWNTGELF
V gene: TRBV27; CDR3 length: 10; J gene: TRBJ2-7; CDR3 protein: ASSLGTGEQY
V gene: TRBV4-1; CDR3 length: 16; J gene: TRBJ1-6; CDR3 protein: ASSQDGVGSSYNSPLH
V gene: TRBV5-1; CDR3 length: 14; J gene: TRBJ2-3; CDR3 protein: ASSLARGGSTDTQY
V gene: TRBV10-3; CDR3 length: 14; J gene: TRBJ2-7; CDR3 protein: AISDPGQDYSYEQY
V gene: TRBV6-6; CDR3 length: 12; J gene: TRBJ1-1; CDR3 protein: ASSPRKGTTEAF
V gene: TRBV19; CDR3 length: 11; J gene: TRBJ2-2; CDR3 protein: ASSTGIGGELF
V gene: TRBV6-2/TRBV6-3; CDR3 length: 13; J gene: TRBJ1-5; CDR3 protein: ASSTGQASNQPQH
V gene: TRBV6-1; CDR3 length: 13; J gene: TRBJ1-4; CDR3 protein: ASSEHTGILEKLF
V gene: TRBV4-3; CDR3 length: 14; J gene: TRBJ2-5; CDR3 protein: ASSQVAGPRGETQY
V gene: TRBV4-3; CDR3 length: 11; J gene: TRBJ2-7; CDR3 protein: ASSQDPTYEQY
V gene: TRBV6-6; CDR3 length: 10; J gene: TRBJ2-1; CDR3 protein: ASNLDRVGEF
V gene: TRBV6-5; CDR3 length: 11; J gene: TRBJ1-2; CDR3 protein: ASSLEINYGYT
V gene: TRBV6-1; CDR3 length: 14; J gene: TRBJ2-7; CDR3 protein: ASSEHRDPYTYEQY
V gene: TRBV9; CDR3 length: 13; J gene: TRBJ2-5; CDR3 protein: ASSILGLADSPQY
V gene: TRBV7-6; CDR3 length: 13; J gene: TRBJ1-5; CDR3 protein: ASSLGGWGNQPQH
V gene: TRBV6-6; CDR3 length: 13; J gene: TRBJ2-3; CDR3 protein: ASSYSPRGADTQY
V gene: TRBV14; CDR3 length: 12; J gene: TRBJ2-5; CDR3 protein: ASSQRNSQETQY
V gene: TRBV2; CDR3 length: 13; J gene: TRBJ2-1; CDR3 protein: ASRIAGGPYNEQF
V gene: TRBV6-1; CDR3 length: 8; J gene: TRBJ2-7; CDR3 protein: ASSMREQY
V gene: TRBV5-5; CDR3 length: 13; J gene: TRBJ2-7; CDR3 protein: ASKHPGLADYEQY
V gene: TRBV6-5; CDR3 length: 12; J gene: TRBJ1-6; CDR3 protein: ASSYSGISSPLH
V gene: TRBV9; CDR3 length: 11; J gene: TRBJ2-7; CDR3 protein: ASSPWTAGEQY
V gene: TRBV28; CDR3 length: 9; J gene: TRBJ1-2; CDR3 protein: ASSSLYGYT
V gene: TRBV6-2/TRBV6-3; CDR3 length: 15; J gene: TRBJ1-1; CDR3 protein: ASSSIPGTGLNTEAF
V gene: TRBV10-1; CDR3 length: 13; J gene: TRBJ1-4; CDR3 protein: ASSADTLPNEKLF